This TCR beta chain was found in a study of shared clonotypes between healthy human individuals (dated by TCRdb to the early 2020s). Describing the broader study: A couple of women and a few men aged 18 to 49 years were included in the cohort. For each donor, CD4 naive and CD4 memory were each run on three plates, CD8 naive on two plates, and CD8 memory on one plate. To estimate repertoire size and how much clonotype sharing occurs between individuals, the study deeply sequenced the blood TCR repertoires of about five healthy adults. Libraries were prepared and TCR repertoires were sequenced by different laboratories using diverse techniques, in order to increase sequencing depth and limit assay-specific biases. Per donor, leukapheresis produced somewhere between about 0.94 and 9.5 billion PBMCs.

CD8 naive samples consisted of CD45RO-negative cells that were positively selected for CCR7, yielding a CD45RA+CCR7+ population without TemRA cells. The donors were healthy, HIV-negative adults who had no recently reported acute infections or vaccinations. All donors were Caucasian adults living in Nashville, Tennessee, USA. Blood was collected by leukapheresis, and PBMCs were isolated by Ficoll-Histopaque density gradient centrifugation and then cryopreserved in liquid nitrogen vapor phase. Analytical flow cytometry was used to check the purity and quantity of every magnetically sorted T cell population. Genomic DNA was isolated from each sorted fraction and quantified by UV absorbance on a Nanodrop 2000c. The cysteine opens and the phenylalanine closes a CDR3 of 12 amino acids. The read is trimmed to its CDR3 DNA, 36 bases read in frame from base 1. V loses 4 bases of germline sequence and J loses 5 bases, and the interval between the two ends is 9 bases. CDR1 GTSNPN and CDR2 SVGIG are derived from the germline V gene (reference sequence).

Overall study outcomes, separate from this receptor: Pairwise subsampling led to the expectation that sequencing depth would affect the degree of clonotype sharing among donors. Only blood was sampled, and tissue TCR repertoires likely differ from those in blood. Sharing across a handful of donors was observed for around 4.8% of naive CD4, over 3% of naive CD8, over 2% of memory CD4, and around 0.44% of memory CD8 clonotypes. The small number of donors limited the genetic and exposure-history diversity represented. Naive subsets generally had larger estimated clonotype richness than memory subsets did. Clonotypes shared by all four sorted-subset donors showed higher generation probabilities than non-shared clonotypes. Incomplete sequencing was indicated by rarefaction of sorted-subset datasets, despite the large sequencing depth.

Comments on this clone: Its antigen remains undetermined. No quality values exist for individual bases; no much larger clone is one base distant.

Using the deep immunoSEQ assay, TCR CDR3 regions were amplified from genomic DNA by multiplex PCR. For each cell subset, the extracted genomic DNA was distributed evenly across all wells of several immunoSEQ 96-well plates, and each plate served as one replicate. Each replicate PCR for sorted subsets received about 180 ng genomic DNA, equal to roughly 30,000 T cell genomes. Purified libraries were quantified with a Qubit 3.0 fluorometer, sized on a Bioanalyzer 2100, and re-quantified with the KAPA Library Quantification kit. Every immunoSEQ 96-well plate was sequenced on a separate single-read 150-cycle Illumina NextSeq 550 flow cell. The paper's processing steps were these. Because the immunoSEQ output included only junctional sequences and no quality scores, the filtering could not be the same as the filtering used for full-length reads. To assign V/J genes and CDR3, sequences were annotated using PyIR, a Python wrapper for IgBLAST v1.9, with IMGT germline references. Any read was removed if the V/J assignment was weak (E-value above 1e-6), the CDR3 was missing, or the read contained stop codons, out-of-frame junctions, or ambiguous translated residues. V3J clonotypes were defined as sequences sharing an identical inferred V gene, J gene, and CDR3 amino acid sequence. The percentage overlap between two repertoires was calculated by dividing the number of shared unique clonotypes by the size of the smaller repertoire. Repertoire richness was assessed with RTK rarefaction, the Chao1 estimator, and Recon v2.1 estimates of unobserved clonotypes. Generation probabilities for all TCRbeta clonotypes obtained by the gDNA method from a few donors were computed using OLGA. TCRdb stores this immuneACCESS table with in-frame sequences only. Part of the clones is absent; in the studies checked, under half of the shortfall reflects unresolved V genes, and no reason is known for the rest. V, J and clone size are taken as reported in that table, and D and trimming were inferred from the DNA itself. Counted in this sample were around 2,000,000 clones; less than 95% of them appeared once. The top ten clones comprise 0.85% to 1.2% of the sample.

The rearrangement joined TRBV30 to TRBJ2-1; the D gene identity is not certain. The material sequenced was naive CD8+ T cells sorted from blood. The cell subset or site tag for this specimen amounts to: CD45RA+CCR7+. The receptor's source is a man younger than 35 in good health. The CDR3 protein sequence reads: CAWTSMDNEQFF. The DNA sequence is given as TGTGCCTGGACATCTATGGACAATGAGCAGTTCTTC.